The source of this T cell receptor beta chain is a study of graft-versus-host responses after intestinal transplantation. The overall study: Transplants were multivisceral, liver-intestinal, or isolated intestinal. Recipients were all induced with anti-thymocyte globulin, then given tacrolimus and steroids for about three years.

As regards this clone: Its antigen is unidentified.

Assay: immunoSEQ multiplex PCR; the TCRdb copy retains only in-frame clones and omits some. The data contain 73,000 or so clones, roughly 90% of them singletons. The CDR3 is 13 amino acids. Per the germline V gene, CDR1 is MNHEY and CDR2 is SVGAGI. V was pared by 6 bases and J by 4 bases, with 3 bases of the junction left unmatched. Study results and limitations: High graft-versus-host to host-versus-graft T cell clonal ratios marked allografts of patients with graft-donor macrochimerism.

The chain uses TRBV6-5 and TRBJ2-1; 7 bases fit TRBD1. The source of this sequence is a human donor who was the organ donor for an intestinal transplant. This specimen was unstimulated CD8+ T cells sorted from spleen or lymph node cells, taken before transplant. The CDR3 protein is CASSPDRYNEQFF. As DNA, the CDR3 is TGTGCCAGCAGCCCGGACAGGTACAATGAGCAGTTCTTC.